The clone carrying this T cell receptor beta chain is a singleton in its sample. Antigen: not known. The method was immunoSEQ multiplex PCR; TCRdb's version includes in-frame clones alone and lacks a portion of them. Here the sample spans approximately 2.4 million clones, 90% to 97% being singletons. Trimming removed 0 bases from V and 8 bases from J, with 7 bases in between. This CDR3 contains 12 residues. CDR1 and CDR2 (germline): LGHNA, YNFKEQ. These data are taken from a study of shared clonotypes between healthy human individuals. General study findings and limits: Naive subsets, compared against memory subsets, generally had larger estimated richness values. Researchers sampled blood only, noting tissue repertoires likely differ.

The receptor was derived from a man younger than 35 in good health. Sequenced material: naive CD4+ T cells sorted from blood. The subset is: CD45RA+ positively selected. This chain uses TRBV4-2 with TRBJ1-2; unclear D gene. CDR3 coding DNA: TGTGCCAGCAGCCAAGATCTTTGGGGCTACACCTTC. Translated, it gives CASSQDLWGYTF.